These T cell receptor beta chains were read from a single sample in a study of blood T cell repertoires in COVID-19. Assay used: immunoSEQ multiplex PCR; TCRdb lists only in-frame clones, some missing. The sample contains 150,000 to 200,000 clones, roughly 80% of which appear only once. The sample comprised peripheral blood. These receptors all stem from a woman in her 70s with COVID-19, enrolled during active disease. The CDR3 runs from the conserved cysteine through the conserved F or W. D genes are given only for firm matches. Some rows mark clone size as missing; the rest say once, few, many or name a class of expanded clone.

j_call,v_call,clone_size,d_call,cdr3_nt,cdr3_aa
TRBJ2-1,TRBV11-2,-,-,TGTGCCAGCAGCTTAGTAAGTGGGCAGGGCGCGTACAATGAGCAGTTCTTC,CASSLVSGQGAYNEQFF
TRBJ2-4,TRBV4-3,-,-,TGCGCCAGCAGCCAAGATCGAGGGTCTTGGAACATTCAGTACTTC,CASSQDRGSWNIQYF
TRBJ1-2,TRBV7-9,-,TRBD1,TGTGCCAGCAGCTTAGTGGGGCGGGGGACAGGGGCTGACTATGGCTACACCTTC,CASSLVGRGTGADYGYTF
TRBJ1-2,TRBV18,-,TRBD1,TGTGCCAGCTCACCCGGGCAGGGGGCCTATGGCTACACCTTC,CASSPGQGAYGYTF
TRBJ2-7,TRBV7-3,-,TRBD2,TGTGCCAGCAGCTTAGCGGGAGGGTCCTACGAGCAGTACTTC,CASSLAGGSYEQYF
TRBJ2-5,TRBV15,few,TRBD1,TGTGCCACCAGCGGACGGACAGGGGCTCAAGAGACCCAGTACTTC,CATSGRTGAQETQYF
TRBJ1-5,TRBV30,-,-,TGTGCCTGGAGTGTACGGGACAATCAGCCCCAGCATTTT,CAWSVRDNQPQHF
TRBJ2-1,TRBV5-1,few,TRBD2,TGCGCCAGCAGCTTGGGGACTAGCGGGAGAGGTGAGCAGTTCTTC,CASSLGTSGRGEQFF
TRBJ1-4,TRBV27,many,-,TGTGCCAGCAGTTTTTCAAGGAATTCGGGAATCGGGAAAGAAAAACTGTTTTTT,CASSFSRNSGIGKEKLFF
TRBJ1-2,TRBV30,-,TRBD1,TGTGCCTGGAGTCCTCCGGGACAGTGGGCGAAGGGCTACACCTTC,CAWSPPGQWAKGYTF
TRBJ2-1,TRBV3-1/TRBV3-2,-,TRBD2,TGTGCCAGCAGCCAAGGTTTCGCGGGAGCGGATGAGCAGTTCTTC,CASSQGFAGADEQFF
TRBJ1-2,TRBV27,-,-,TGTGCCAGCAGCTTGAAGGGGCTTAACTATGGCTACACCTTC,CASSLKGLNYGYTF
TRBJ2-1,TRBV11-3,many,TRBD1,TGTGCCAGCAGCCCAGGACAGGGCAATGAGCAGTTCTTC,CASSPGQGNEQFF
TRBJ1-2,TRBV2,-,TRBD1,TGTGCCAGCCGAATTACAGGGGTACGTCATGGCTACACCTTC,CASRITGVRHGYTF
TRBJ1-6,TRBV6-2/TRBV6-3,-,TRBD1,TGTGCCAGCAGTTACTCTGGGCAGGGGGGTTCACCCCTCCACTTT,CASSYSGQGGSPLHF
TRBJ2-7,TRBV10-3,-,TRBD2,TGTGCCATCAGTGACCCGGGCACGGGGGGCTACGAGCAGTACTTC,CAISDPGTGGYEQYF
TRBJ1-6,TRBV18,-,-,TGTGCCAGCTCTCAAACGCAGGGAGGTAATTCACCCCTCCACTTT,CASSQTQGGNSPLHF
TRBJ2-7,TRBV7-6,-,-,TGTGCCAGCAGCTTAGTTTCAAAACAGAAGAACGAGCAGTACTTC,CASSLVSKQKNEQYF
TRBJ2-3,TRBV10-2,few,-,TGCGCCAGCAGTGTTACGACTTCGAGATACACAGATACGCAGTATTTT,CASSVTTSRYTDTQYF
TRBJ1-2,TRBV5-6,once,-,TGTGCCAGCAGCTTGGCCGTAGCGGGGGACTATGGCTACACCTTC,CASSLAVAGDYGYTF
TRBJ2-2,TRBV5-1,-,TRBD2,TGCGCCAGCAGCTTGACTAGCGGCTACACCGGGGAGCTGTTTTTT,CASSLTSGYTGELFF
TRBJ1-5,TRBV2,-,-,TGTGCCAGCAGCGCAGACAGGTCTCAGCCCCAGCATTTT,CASSADRSQPQHF
TRBJ2-4,TRBV4-2,-,-,TGTGCCAGCAGCCAAGATGAGGCGCGGGCGATTCAGTACTTC,CASSQDEARAIQYF
TRBJ2-6,TRBV18,-,TRBD1,TGTGCCAGCTCGCCCACAGGGGCGTCTGGGGCCAACGTCCTGACTTTC,CASSPTGASGANVLTF
TRBJ2-1,TRBV2,-,-,TGTGCCAGCAGTGAGAGAGGACAGTTCCAGTTCTTC,CASSERGQFQFF
TRBJ1-6,TRBV7-2,-,TRBD1,TGTGCCAGCAGCGGGACAGGGTGGTCACCCCTCCACTTT,CASSGTGWSPLHF
TRBJ2-7,TRBV24-1,few,-,TGTGCCACCAGTGATTATAAACAGCCCTACGAGCAGTACTTC,CATSDYKQPYEQYF
TRBJ2-7,TRBV7-2,-,TRBD2,TGTGCCAGCAGTTTTAGCGGGAGCTCCACCTACGAGCAGTACTTC,CASSFSGSSTYEQYF
TRBJ2-1,TRBV28,-,-,TGTGCCAGCAGTTTATCAATAGGACTGGGAAGCTCCTACAATGAGCAGTTCTTC,CASSLSIGLGSSYNEQFF
TRBJ2-1,TRBV19,-,TRBD2,TGTGCCAGTAGCCCCTTAAGGGCGGGAGGTCCCAAAGATGAGCAGTTCTTC,CASSPLRAGGPKDEQFF
TRBJ1-5,TRBV10-2,-,TRBD1,TGCGCCACCAAAAGGGACAGTAGCAATCAGCCCCAGCATTTT,CATKRDSSNQPQHF
TRBJ1-2,TRBV19,-,TRBD1,TGTGCCAGTAGTACGGGACAGGGGTTCTACACCTTC,CASSTGQGFYTF
TRBJ1-6,TRBV6-5,-,TRBD1,TGTGCCAGCCATACAGGGGACTATAATTCACCCCTCCACTTT,CASHTGDYNSPLHF